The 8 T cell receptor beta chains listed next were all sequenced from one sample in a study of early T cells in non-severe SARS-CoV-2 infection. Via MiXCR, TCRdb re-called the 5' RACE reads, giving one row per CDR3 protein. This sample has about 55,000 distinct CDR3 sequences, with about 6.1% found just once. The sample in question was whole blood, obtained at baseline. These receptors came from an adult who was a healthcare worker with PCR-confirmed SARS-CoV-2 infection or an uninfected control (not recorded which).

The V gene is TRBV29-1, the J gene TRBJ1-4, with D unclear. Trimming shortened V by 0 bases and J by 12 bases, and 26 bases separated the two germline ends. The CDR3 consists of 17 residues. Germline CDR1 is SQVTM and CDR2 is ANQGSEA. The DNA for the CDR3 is TGCAGCGTTGAAGAGCGTACGGACCCATGGGGTTCATATGAACTGTTTTTT. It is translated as CSVEERTDPWGSYELFF. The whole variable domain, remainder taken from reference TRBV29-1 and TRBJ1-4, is SAVISQKPSRDICQRGTSLTIQCQVDSQVTMMFWYRQQPGQSLTLIATANQGSEATYESGFVIDKFPISRPNLTFSTLTVSNMSPEDSSIYLCSVEERTDPWGSYELFFGSGTQLSVL.

The CDR3 region has the DNA TGTGCCTGGAGGAGGGACAGAGAGACCCAGTACTTC. Translation gives CAWRRDRETQYF. V and J are TRBV30 and TRBJ2-5; 7 bases are shared with TRBD1. The CDR3 loop spans 12 amino acids. Germline trimming cut 3 bases from V and 4 bases from J; bases unmatched to any gene: 2. Germline V gene lookup returns CDR1 GTSNPN and CDR2 SVGIG (reference sequence).

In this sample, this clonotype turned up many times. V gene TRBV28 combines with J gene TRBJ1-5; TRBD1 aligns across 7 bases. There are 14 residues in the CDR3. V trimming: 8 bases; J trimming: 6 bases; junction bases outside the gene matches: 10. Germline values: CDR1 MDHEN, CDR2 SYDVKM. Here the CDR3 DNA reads TGTGCCAGCTTTGGGGCAGGGGGAAGTCAGCCCCAGCATTTT. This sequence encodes CASFGAGGSQPQHF. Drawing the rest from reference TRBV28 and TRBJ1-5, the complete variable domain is DVKVTQSSRYLVKRTGEKVFLECVQDMDHENMFWYRQDPGLGLRLIYFSYDVKMKEKGDIPEGYSVSREKKERFSLILESASTNQTSMYLCASFGAGGSQPQHFGDGTRLSIL.

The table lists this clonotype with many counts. DNA for the CDR3: TGCGCCAGCAGCCAAGAGAAAGGCCGCAGGGGCTACGAGCAGTACTTC. Its translation: CASSQEKGRRGYEQYF. The V call is TRBV4-1, the J call TRBJ2-7, with a possible D match to TRBD1 (6 bases). V dropped 0 bases and J dropped 3 bases, with 15 bases sitting between them. The CDR3 has 16 amino acids. Germline values: CDR1 MGHRA, CDR2 YSYEKL.

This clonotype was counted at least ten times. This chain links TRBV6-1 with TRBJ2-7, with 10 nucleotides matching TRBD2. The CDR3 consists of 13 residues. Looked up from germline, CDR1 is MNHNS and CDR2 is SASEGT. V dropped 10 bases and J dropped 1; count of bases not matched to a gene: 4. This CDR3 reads CATGLAASYEQYF. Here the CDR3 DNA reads TGTGCCACCGGACTAGCGGCTTCCTACGAGCAGTACTTC.

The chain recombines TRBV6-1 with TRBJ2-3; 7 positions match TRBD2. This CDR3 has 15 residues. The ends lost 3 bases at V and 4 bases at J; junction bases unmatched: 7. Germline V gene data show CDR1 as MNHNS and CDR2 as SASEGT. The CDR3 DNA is TGTGCCAGCAGTGAGTTGGGGGGGACCCCAGATACGCAGTATTTT. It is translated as CASSELGGTPDTQYF.

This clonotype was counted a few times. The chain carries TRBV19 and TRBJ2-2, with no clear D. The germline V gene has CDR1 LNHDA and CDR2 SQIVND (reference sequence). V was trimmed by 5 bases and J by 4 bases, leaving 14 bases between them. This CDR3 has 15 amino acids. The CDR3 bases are TGTGCCAGTAGTCACGGCCCCTACCCCACCGGGGAGCTGTTTTTT. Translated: CASSHGPYPTGELFF.

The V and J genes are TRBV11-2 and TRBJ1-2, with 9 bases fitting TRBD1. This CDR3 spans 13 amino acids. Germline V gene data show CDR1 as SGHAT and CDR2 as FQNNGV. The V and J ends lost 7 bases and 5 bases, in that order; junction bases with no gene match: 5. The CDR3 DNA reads TGTGCCAGCAATGGACAGGGGAGATATGGCTACACCTTC. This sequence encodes CASNGQGRYGYTF.